The 14 T cell receptor beta chains in this list originate from one sample, sequenced in a study of T cell repertoires in cytomegalovirus infection. TCRdb analysed the reads with MiXCR anew, one entry per CDR3 protein. The table lists some 150,000 distinct CDR3 sequences, about a quarter of them singletons, with about 10% in the top ten. The material sequenced was PBMCs. These receptors originate from a human donor in good health (CMV status not recorded). Some clones in this sample may be carry-over from other donors' samples.

This clonotype has at least ten counts. V and J are TRBV7-2 and TRBJ2-5, with D perhaps TRBD2 (6 bases). CDR1 is SGHTA, CDR2 FQGNSA, per germline. The CDR3 extends over 15 amino acids. V shed 0 bases and J shed 1 base, with 9 bases lying between them. The CDR3 is CASSLALTSQETQYF. The DNA for the CDR3 is TGTGCCAGCAGCTTAGCCTTGACTAGCCAAGAGACCCAGTACTTC.

The V call is TRBV28, the J call TRBJ2-5; D tentatively reads TRBD1 or TRBD2 (6 bases each). V was shortened by 1 base and J by 5 bases, with 11 bases between the two germline ends. Germline V gene lookup returns CDR1 MDHEN and CDR2 SYDVKM. The CDR3 has 14 residues. CDR3 sequence reads: CASSLLGGVETQYF. CDR3 sequence (DNA): TGTGCCAGCAGTTTATTGGGGGGCGTGGAGACCCAGTACTTC. The variable domain in full, with the rest retrieved from reference TRBV28 and TRBJ2-5, is DVKVTQSSRYLVKRTGEKVFLECVQDMDHENMFWYRQDPGLGLRLIYFSYDVKMKEKGDIPEGYSVSREKKERFSLILESASTNQTSMYLCASSLLGGVETQYFGPGTRLLVL.

This clonotype was recorded a few times. This chain connects TRBV30 to TRBJ1-1; D is possibly TRBD1 (6 bases). The CDR3 sequence is 12 residues long. Deletions cut 0 bases from V and 11 bases from J, with 13 bases between. CDR1 and CDR2 (germline): GTSNPN, SVGIG (reference sequence). The CDR3 sequence is CAWSVEGGTAFF. The CDR3 bases are TGTGCCTGGAGTGTCGAAGGGGGGACGGCTTTCTTT.

The chain combines TRBV28 with TRBJ1-2; D not resolved. Germline-derived CDR1 and CDR2 are MDHEN and SYDVKM. The CDR3 length is 13 residues. V lost 6 bases to trimming and J lost 4 bases, with 12 bases between them. The CDR3 loop is CASRAQAGYGYTF. The CDR3, as DNA: TGTGCCAGCAGAGCCCAGGCGGGCTATGGCTACACCTTC.

This clonotype was detected only a few times. This chain connects TRBV2 to TRBJ1-1; possibly TRBD1 for D (5 bases). CDR3 length: 10 residues. Looked up from germline, CDR1 is SNHLY and CDR2 is FYNNEI. Trimming left V 6 bases short and J 6 bases short, with 5 bases between. The CDR3 protein is CASRGAEAFF. CDR3 DNA: TGTGCCAGCAGAGGGGCTGAAGCTTTCTTT.

This clonotype has only one observation. One junction end does not reproduce the germline sequence, and a read error may be involved. The chain joins TRBV12-3 or TRBV12-4 to TRBJ2-3, with a weak D call TRBD2 (5 bases). This CDR3 is built from 15 residues. The CDR3 sequence is CASSLYGPSIDTQYF. The CDR3 nucleotides are TGTGCCAGCAGTTTGTACGGGCCTAGCATAGATACGCAGTATTTT.

The chain employs TRBV28 and TRBJ2-2, with TRBD1 identical over 7 bases. This CDR3 has 16 amino acids. Trimming removed 1 base from V and 3 bases from J; junction bases left unmatched: 5. Per germline, CDR1 MDHEN and CDR2 SYDVKM. In DNA, the CDR3 is TGTGCCAGCAGTTTATTTCGACAGGGTGACACCGGGGAGCTGTTTTTT. Amino acid sequence: CASSLFRQGDTGELFF.

This clonotype has a count of ten or more. The chain couples TRBV7-2 to TRBJ2-7; a possible D gene is TRBD1 (6 bases). This CDR3 region has 12 residues. Per germline, CDR1 SGHTA and CDR2 FQGNSA. V dropped 4 bases and J dropped 6 bases, with 10 bases sitting between them. CDR3 residues: CASSYTGSEQYF. DNA for the CDR3: TGTGCCAGCAGCTACACAGGGTCCGAGCAGTACTTC.

This clonotype was counted only a few times. V usage is TRBV7-2 and J usage is TRBJ1-1; D gene uncertain. The germline V gene encodes CDR1 SGHTA and CDR2 FQGNSA. V shed 3 bases and J shed 0 bases, with 8 bases lying between them. This CDR3 has 14 amino acids. This CDR3 reads CASSFRVMNTEAFF. CDR3 sequence (DNA): TGTGCCAGCAGCTTTAGGGTAATGAACACTGAAGCTTTCTTT.

The V and J genes are TRBV6-6 and TRBJ1-1, with D unresolved. From germline, CDR1 is MNHNY and CDR2 SVGAGI (reference sequence). There are 10 residues in the CDR3. With 4 bases removed from V and 10 bases from J, the gap between germline ends came to 7 bases. CDR3 in amino acids: CASSSEGAFF. In nucleotides, the CDR3 is TGTGCCAGCAGTTCCGAGGGAGCTTTCTTT.

This clonotype was observed many times. This chain uses TRBV7-2 with TRBJ2-2; possibly TRBD1 for D (6 bases). The V gene's germline CDR1 is SGHTA and CDR2 FQGNSA. The CDR3 is 16 amino acids. The V end was cut by 5 bases, the J end by 7 bases, with 20 bases between. The CDR3 protein is CASSPGGQGLYGELFF. The CDR3 nucleotides are TGTGCCAGCAGCCCTGGGGGCCAGGGCCTCTACGGGGAGCTGTTTTTT.

The chain uses TRBV29-1 and TRBJ1-2; D is perhaps TRBD1 (6 bases). Deletions cut 6 bases from V and 2 bases from J, with 13 bases between. Germline V gene data show CDR1 as SQVTM and CDR2 as ANQGSEA. This CDR3 has 13 residues. In DNA form, the CDR3 reads TGCAGCGTACACAGGGAGTCCAACTATGGCTACACCTTC. Translating it yields CSVHRESNYGYTF.

This clonotype was picked up many times. One base away lies a much larger clone, so this may be a sequencing read error. The conserved closing phenylalanine or tryptophan is absent in this CDR3, likely reflecting a read error. No DNA is shown, since the ends of the CDR3 on it are uncertain; the CDR3 is the one TCRdb lists. The chain links TRBV7-2 to TRBJ2-3; the DNA was not compared with TRBD1, the D call given in the table. Counting both end residues, the CDR3 totals 16 amino acids. Germline CDR1 and CDR2: SGHTA and FQGNSA. CDR3 in amino acids: CASSFLWTDPPDTQYL.

This clonotype has more than one count but fewer than ten. The genes are TRBV6-4 and TRBJ2-3; perhaps D is TRBD1 or TRBD2 (6 bases each). Germline CDR1 is MRHNA and CDR2 is SNTAGT. V lost 0 bases and J lost 11, with 18 bases in between. This CDR3 contains 15 residues. Here the CDR3 DNA reads TGTGCCAGCAGTGACTCGATTAGGGGGGCCCGTAAGCAGTATTTT. Protein: CASSDSIRGARKQYF.